The 9 T cell receptor beta chains reported below all come from one sample, sequenced in a study of blood T cells in healthy people across ages. Primers used in a second PCR of about 7 to 12 cycles were a sample-barcoded 5' primer and a J-beta primer mix. TCRdb reprocessed the 5' RACE reads via MiXCR and lists one record per CDR3 protein. The sample consists of 600,000 to 1,000,000 distinct CDR3 sequences, 58% of them appearing once. Sequencing was carried out using blood. These receptors were obtained from a man younger than 45 in good health.

Details on this clonotype: A junction end diverges from the germline sequence, so it may reflect a read error. This chain uses TRBV7-7 with TRBJ2-2; 11 bases align to TRBD2. Germline lookup yields CDR1 SSHAT and CDR2 FNYEAQ (reference sequence). The CDR3 sequence is 16 residues long. The DNA of the CDR3 is TGTGCTAGCAGCTTAGGGACTAGCGGATACACCGGGGAGCTGTTTTTT. It codes for CASSLGTSGYTGELFF.

This chain links TRBV4-2 with TRBJ2-7; 8 bases are a match to TRBD1. CDR3 length: 15 amino acids. J lost 1 base, V lost 4 bases, and 6 bases had no gene match. The germline V gene has CDR1 LGHNA and CDR2 YNFKEQ. CDR3 DNA: TGTGCCAGCAGCCGGGAAGACAGGGGTTCCTACGAGCAGTACTTC. It codes for CASSREDRGSYEQYF.

This clonotype was picked up a small number of times. The J gene is TRBJ2-3, the V gene TRBV20-1; D may be TRBD1 (7 bases). Germline loops: CDR1 DFQATT, CDR2 SNEGSKA (reference sequence). The V end was cut by 5 bases, the J end by 4 bases, with 19 bases between. The CDR3 consists of 15 residues. CDR3 region: CSAPAGGQKADTQYF. CDR3 DNA sequence: TGCAGTGCTCCCGCCGGGGGACAGAAGGCAGATACGCAGTATTTT.

The chain is built from TRBV5-1 and TRBJ2-5; 9 nucleotides agree with TRBD2. J gave up 5 bases and V 3 bases, and 11 bases lay outside the gene matches. The CDR3 spans 16 residues. Per the germline V gene, CDR1 is SGHRS and CDR2 is YFSETQ. The CDR3 nucleotides read TGCGCCAGCAGCTCCCTCGGGGTAGCGGGGGTGGAGACCCAGTACTTC. Translation: CASSSLGVAGVETQYF.

This sequence joins TRBV12-3 or TRBV12-4 and TRBJ2-5; TRBD1 or TRBD2 may be the D gene (5 bases each). Near its end, the DNA agrees better with TRBJ2-7, so the J call may be wrong. CDR3 length: 11 residues. The CDR3 protein is CASGGEGEQYF. DNA of the CDR3: TGTGCCAGCGGGGGAGAGGGCGAGCAGTACTTC.

The rearrangement links TRBV27 to TRBJ1-5; D might be TRBD1 (5 bases). CDR1 and CDR2 (germline): MNHEY, SMNVEV (reference sequence). The CDR3 runs to 15 residues. V lost 3 bases to trimming and J lost 4 bases, with 13 bases between them. This CDR3 reads CASSFGAGMNQPQHF. The CDR3 coding sequence is TGTGCCAGCAGTTTCGGGGCAGGGATGAATCAGCCCCAGCATTTT.

V and J are TRBV30 and TRBJ1-2; D gene uncertain. Germline V gene lookup returns CDR1 GTSNPN and CDR2 SVGIG (reference sequence). This CDR3 contains 10 residues. Deletions cut 1 base from V and 10 bases from J, with 7 bases between. The CDR3 reads CAWSGRIYTF. In nucleotides, the CDR3 is TGTGCCTGGAGTGGTCGGATCTACACCTTC.

This clonotype was counted only a few times. V usage is TRBV6-5 and J usage is TRBJ2-1, with a possible D match to TRBD1 (5 bases). The CDR3 is made up of 15 amino acids. V was trimmed by 4 bases and J by 0 bases, leaving 10 bases between them. The germline V gene has CDR1 MNHEY and CDR2 SVGAGI. The DNA of the CDR3 is TGTGCCAGCAGTTCATGGACAAACTCCTACAATGAGCAGTTCTTC. Its translation is CASSSWTNSYNEQFF.

The rearrangement uses TRBV12-3 or TRBV12-4 and TRBJ1-5; no reliable D call. The CDR3 covers 13 residues. Between the trimmed V and J ends, which lost 5 bases and 10 bases, there was a span of 15 bases. CDR3 region: CASSNGVGAPQHF. For the CDR3, the DNA is TGTGCCAGCAGTAATGGGGTCGGTGCTCCCCAGCATTTT.